A single sample is the source of the 32 T cell receptor beta chains below, sequenced in a study of T cells in Graves' hyperthyroidism and ophthalmopathy. Researchers took RNA transcripts and amplified the TCR beta CDR3 regions from them. The HTBI primer set served for first-round RT-PCR of the TCR CDR3. TCRdb called the multiplex PCR reads again in MiXCR, with one record for every CDR3 protein. The sample includes around 350,000 distinct CDR3 sequences, about 17% of them seen just once. Source material: blood. Source of these receptors: a woman in her 30s with Graves' hyperthyroidism that later progressed to Graves' ophthalmopathy.

This clonotype was found a few times. The V gene is TRBV6-1, the J gene TRBJ1-5, with 9 nucleotides matching TRBD1. Germline values: CDR1 MNHNS, CDR2 SASEGT. Trimming cost V 6 bases and J 5 bases; bases outside gene matches: 5. The CDR3 consists of 14 residues. The CDR3 DNA reads TGTGCCAGCAGACGGACAGGGGAGTATCAGCCCCAGCATTTT. Protein product: CASRRTGEYQPQHF.

V gene TRBV18 combines with J gene TRBJ1-1, with TRBD1 as a possible D gene (6 bases). This CDR3 is 15 amino acids long. CDR1 is KGHSH, CDR2 LQKENI, per germline. The ends were cut back, 3 bases at V and 4 bases at J, with 15 bases in the middle. The CDR3 DNA reads TGTGCCAGCTCACCGGGGGCGCCCCGGGGCACTGAAGCTTTCTTT. It yields the protein CASSPGAPRGTEAFF. Variable domain in full (rest from reference TRBV18 and TRBJ1-1): NAGVMQNPRHLVRRRGQEARLRCSPMKGHSHVYWYRQLPEEGLKFMVYLQKENIIDESGMPKERFSAEFPKEGPSILRIQQVVRGDSAAYFCASSPGAPRGTEAFFGQGTRLTVV.

This sequence joins TRBV14 and TRBJ1-5, with TRBD1 identical over 8 bases. V shed 0 bases and J 3 bases; nucleotides not matched to a gene: 4. Germline V gives CDR1 SGHDN, CDR2 FVKESK. The CDR3 has 16 amino acids. The CDR3 DNA is TGTGCCAGCAGCCAAGATAACAGGGGGAACAATCAGCCCCAGCATTTT. It yields the protein CASSQDNRGNNQPQHF.

Remarks on this clonotype: A much larger clonotype is one base distant, so this may be a read error. This rearrangement joins TRBV7-2 to TRBJ1-1, with a possible D match to TRBD1 (5 bases). Germline CDR1 and CDR2: SGHTA and FQGNSA. The CDR3 spans 16 residues. CDR3 in amino acids: CVSSAGAGTSNTEAFF. The CDR3 DNA reads as TGTGTCAGCAGCGCTGGGGCCGGGACCTCAAACACTGAAGCTTTCTTT.

This clonotype came up many times. This chain links TRBV20-1 with TRBJ2-1; TRBD2 agrees at 11 bases. The CDR3 loop spans 17 amino acids. Germline CDR1 reads DFQATT; CDR2 reads SNEGSKA (reference sequence). V was clipped by 3 bases and J by 1 base; unmatched bases: 8. CDR3 nucleotides: TGCAGTGCTAGTATCACTAGCGGGAGAGCATCCTACAATGAGCAGTTCTTC. This encodes CSASITSGRASYNEQFF.

This clonotype was observed a few times. The chain employs TRBV7-9 and TRBJ2-3; 11 nucleotides line up with TRBD1. CDR1 is SEHNR, CDR2 FQNEAQ, per germline (reference sequence). This CDR3 contains 14 residues. The V segment lost 8 bases and the J segment 3 bases; nucleotides outside the gene matches: 4. The CDR3 coding sequence is TGTGCCAGCGGCGGGACAGGGGGTACAGATACGCAGTATTTT. Translation gives CASGGTGGTDTQYF.

In this sample, this clonotype turned up many times. The chain recombines TRBV20-1 with TRBJ2-1; the match to TRBD2 covers 9 bases. After removal of 0 bases from V and 0 bases from J, the junction contained 3 bases not matched to a gene. The CDR3 spans 16 residues. Germline CDR1 and CDR2: DFQATT and SNEGSKA (reference sequence). CDR3 amino acids: CSAREFSGSSYNEQFF. Written as DNA, the CDR3 is TGCAGTGCTAGAGAGTTTAGCGGGAGCTCCTACAATGAGCAGTTCTTC.

The V gene is TRBV2, the J gene TRBJ1-2, with D possibly matching TRBD1 (6 bases). Germline lookup yields CDR1 SNHLY and CDR2 FYNNEI. V was cut by 6 bases and J by 3 bases, with 14 bases left in between. The CDR3 spans 14 residues. CDR3 DNA sequence: TGTGCCAGCAGGGCCCTGGCAGGGGACTATGGCTACACCTTC. Translating it yields CASRALAGDYGYTF.

This clonotype was picked up many times. V usage is TRBV6-1 and J usage is TRBJ2-1; TRBD1 matches 7 bases. Germline values: CDR1 MNHNS, CDR2 SASEGT. CDR3 length: 12 amino acids. Trimming took 8 bases from V and 4 from J; bases not matched to a gene: 2. CDR3 nucleotides: TGTGCCAGCCGGGACAGATACAATGAGCAGTTCTTC. It translates to CASRDRYNEQFF.

In its sample, this clonotype was seen many times. J is TRBJ2-2 and V is TRBV6-1; tentatively, D is TRBD1 or TRBD2 (5 bases each). V lost 0 bases and J lost 6, with 20 bases in between. Germline CDR1 reads MNHNS; CDR2 reads SASEGT. The CDR3 has 18 amino acids. The DNA for the CDR3 is TGTGCCAGCAGTGAAGCGCCCCCCCGGTTTCAGGGACCCGGGGAGCTGTTTTTT. Protein product: CASSEAPPRFQGPGELFF.

In its sample, this clonotype was seen many times. The V call is TRBV28, the J call TRBJ2-5, with 10 bases matching TRBD1. The CDR3 has 14 amino acids. CDR1 is MDHEN and CDR2 is SYDVKM in the germline V gene. V lost 4 bases and J lost 5; bases outside the gene matches: 4. The CDR3 spells CASSSGQGMETQYF. CDR3 nucleotide sequence: TGTGCCAGCAGTTCGGGACAGGGGATGGAGACCCAGTACTTC.

This chain uses TRBV19 with TRBJ2-7; possibly TRBD2 for D (6 bases). V lost 3 bases to trimming and J lost 6 bases, with 12 bases between them. The CDR3 runs to 13 residues. Germline lookup yields CDR1 LNHDA and CDR2 SQIVND (reference sequence). The CDR3 reads CASSMNLEGEQYF. DNA of the CDR3: TGTGCCAGTAGTATGAATCTGGAGGGCGAGCAGTACTTC.

This clonotype was seen a single time. This chain connects TRBV20-1 to TRBJ2-7; no reliable D call. In germline, CDR1 is DFQATT, CDR2 SNEGSKA (reference sequence). This CDR3 has 13 amino acids. Trimming shortened V by 3 bases and J by 5 bases, and 14 bases separated the two germline ends. The CDR3 coding sequence is TGCAGTGCTAGTGTGTGGGCGACCCACGAGCAGTACTTC. Translated: CSASVWATHEQYF.

This clonotype is a singleton in its sample. The rearrangement uses TRBV2 and TRBJ1-2; D might be TRBD1 (5 bases). V was pared by 6 bases and J by 2 bases, with 16 bases between. The CDR3 is 15 amino acids. Germline V gives CDR1 SNHLY, CDR2 FYNNEI. The CDR3 nucleotides read TGTGCCAGCAGACTGGTTAGGGGCGCAAACTATGGCTACACCTTC. Amino acid sequence: CASRLVRGANYGYTF.

The rearrangement uses TRBV20-1 and TRBJ2-3; TRBD2 matches 7 bases. CDR3 length equals 15 residues. Trimming cost V 1 base and J 6 bases; bases outside gene matches: 10. CDR1 DFQATT and CDR2 SNEGSKA come from the germline V gene (reference sequence). The CDR3 reads CSARVTGLSKDTQYF. Here the CDR3 DNA reads TGCAGTGCTAGAGTAACGGGACTATCGAAGGATACGCAGTATTTT.

The rearrangement joins TRBV2 to TRBJ2-1; 9 positions match TRBD2. The CDR3 covers 16 residues. V shed 3 bases, J shed 0 bases, and the junction held 3 bases outside the gene matches. Germline V gene lookup returns CDR1 SNHLY and CDR2 FYNNEI. The CDR3 nucleotides read TGTGCCAGCAGTGAGCTAGCGGGGAGCTCCTACAATGAGCAGTTCTTC. Its protein is CASSELAGSSYNEQFF.

Many counts were recorded for this clonotype. The chain couples TRBV30 to TRBJ2-1; the D gene is possibly TRBD2 (5 bases). This CDR3 has 14 residues. The V end was cut by 1 base, the J end by 0 bases, with 7 bases between. CDR1 GTSNPN and CDR2 SVGIG come from the germline V gene (reference sequence). CDR3 coding DNA: TGTGCCTGGAGTGAAGGGAGCTCCTACAATGAGCAGTTCTTC. This codes for CAWSEGSSYNEQFF.

V gene TRBV5-1 combines with J gene TRBJ2-5, with 10 positions matching TRBD1. Germline V gene data show CDR1 as SGHRS and CDR2 as YFSETQ. This CDR3 is built from 16 residues. V lost 3 bases and J lost 2; bases outside the gene matches: 7. CDR3 protein: CASSSGTGVTQETQYF. The DNA of the CDR3 is TGCGCCAGCAGCTCCGGGACAGGGGTAACGCAAGAGACCCAGTACTTC. The whole variable domain, remainder taken from reference TRBV5-1 and TRBJ2-5, is KAGVTQTPRYLIKTRGQQVTLSCSPISGHRSVSWYQQTPGQGLQFLFEYFSETQRNKGNFPGRFSGRQFSNSRSEMNVSTLELGDSALYLCASSSGTGVTQETQYFGPGTRLLVL.

This clonotype occurred many times. J is TRBJ2-3 and V is TRBV12-3 or TRBV12-4; 9 nucleotides agree with TRBD1. The length of the CDR3 is 14 residues. With V trimmed by 10 bases and J by 3 bases, 8 bases remained unmatched. The DNA for the CDR3 is TGTGCCACCCAGGGAGGACAGGGGACAGATACGCAGTATTTT. Translating gives CATQGGQGTDTQYF.

The V gene is TRBV5-5, the J gene TRBJ2-2; D remains ambiguous. In germline, CDR1 is SGHKS, CDR2 YYEKEE (reference sequence). V lost 0 bases to trimming and J lost 7 bases, with 10 bases between them. The CDR3 has 14 amino acids. The CDR3 region is CASSLAYLFGELFF. The CDR3 nucleotides read TGTGCCAGCAGCTTGGCCTATCTTTTCGGGGAGCTGTTTTTT. The variable domain in full, with the rest retrieved from reference TRBV5-5 and TRBJ2-2, is DAGVTQSPTHLIKTRGQQVTLRCSPISGHKSVSWYQQVLGQGPQFIFQYYEKEERGRGNFPDRFSARQFPNYSSELNVNALLLGDSALYLCASSLAYLFGELFFGEGSRLTVL.

This chain uses TRBV7-9 with TRBJ2-2; 7 bases are shared with TRBD2. Germline CDR1 and CDR2: SEHNR and FQNEAQ (reference sequence). The CDR3 totals 15 residues. Germline trimming cut 5 bases from V and 2 bases from J; bases unmatched to any gene: 5. CDR3 region: CASSRSGLNTGELFF. The CDR3 nucleotides read TGTGCCAGCAGCCGTAGCGGGTTAAACACCGGGGAGCTGTTTTTT.

The table lists this clonotype with many counts. The rearrangement joins TRBV12-3 or TRBV12-4 to TRBJ1-2; no definite D call. V lost 10 bases to trimming and J lost 6 bases, with 15 bases between them. The CDR3 has 12 residues. In DNA, the CDR3 is TGTGCCAACTTCGGGCAGGAGGATGGCTACACCTTC. This codes for CANFGQEDGYTF.

The table lists this clonotype with many counts. The V gene is TRBV11-2, the J gene TRBJ2-1, with unresolved D. Trimming removed 4 bases at V and 0 bases at J, with 22 bases between. Germline CDR1 is SGHAT and CDR2 is FQNNGV. The CDR3 contains 19 residues. The CDR3, as DNA: TGTGCCAGCAGCTCCACAGTTCCGATCGGGCGAAACTCCTACAATGAGCAGTTCTTC. Amino acids: CASSSTVPIGRNSYNEQFF.

The chain combines TRBV5-4 with TRBJ2-7; TRBD1 is a possible D gene (6 bases). Trimming left V 2 bases short and J 0 bases short, with 9 bases between. The CDR3 has 14 amino acids. CDR1 is SGHNT and CDR2 is YYREEE in the germline V gene (reference sequence). The DNA for the CDR3 is TGTGCCAGCAGCTTTCAGGGGATCTCCTACGAGCAGTACTTC. This translates into CASSFQGISYEQYF.

This clonotype has a count of ten or more. The V gene is TRBV27, the J gene TRBJ1-5; 10 bases agree with TRBD1. V lost 5 bases to trimming and J lost 1 base; unmatched junction nucleotides: 14. The CDR3 has 19 amino acids. CDR1 is MNHEY and CDR2 is SMNVEV in the germline V gene (reference sequence). CDR3 sequence: CASSPLRDRGFWSNQPQHF. The CDR3 bases are TGTGCCAGCAGTCCACTCCGGGACAGGGGATTTTGGAGCAATCAGCCCCAGCATTTT.

This clonotype has more than one count but fewer than ten. The genes are TRBV20-1 and TRBJ2-3; no clear D gene. The germline V gene encodes CDR1 DFQATT and CDR2 SNEGSKA (reference sequence). The CDR3 totals 15 residues. Trimming cost V 5 bases and J 2 bases, with 17 bases left between them. The CDR3 nucleotides read TGCAGTGCTTACCCGGGTCCAGGCAACACAGATACGCAGTATTTT. Translation: CSAYPGPGNTDTQYF.

This clonotype was seen at least ten times. The rearrangement links TRBV29-1 to TRBJ2-7; a possible D gene is TRBD2 (6 bases). The germline gives CDR1 SQVTM, CDR2 ANQGSEA. The CDR3 sequence is 14 residues long. V was shortened by 6 bases and J by 3 bases, with 18 bases between the two germline ends. The CDR3 DNA sequence: TGCAGCGTCGAGATGGGGATAGCGGACTACGAGCAGTACTTC. Its protein product is CSVEMGIADYEQYF.

In its sample, this clonotype was seen many times. CDR3 DNA: TGTGCCAGCAGCTCCGGGACAGGGTATTTCTACGAGCAGTACTTC. The encoded protein is CASSSGTGYFYEQYF. V gene TRBV11-2 combines with J gene TRBJ2-7, with 9 bases fitting TRBD1. Losses at the gene ends were 4 bases for V and 3 bases for J; bases not matched to a gene: 7. There are 15 residues in the CDR3. Germline CDR1 SGHAT, CDR2 FQNNGV. The variable domain in full, completed from reference TRBV11-2 and TRBJ2-7, reads EAGVAQSPRYKIIEKRQSVAFWCNPISGHATLYWYQQILGQGPKLLIQFQNNGVVDDSQLPKDRFSAERLKGVDSTLKIQPAKLEDSAVYLCASSSGTGYFYEQYFGPGTRLTVT.

This clonotype occurred many times. This rearrangement joins TRBV7-9 to TRBJ1-1, with D unclear. The CDR3 length is 14 residues. Germline V gene lookup returns CDR1 SEHNR and CDR2 FQNEAQ (reference sequence). V was clipped by 5 bases and J by 5 bases, with 15 bases between them. The CDR3 sequence: CASSPLGASTEAFF. For the CDR3, the DNA is TGTGCCAGCAGCCCTCTGGGTGCGTCAACTGAAGCTTTCTTT.

This clonotype appeared a few times. The rearrangement uses TRBV7-9 and TRBJ1-2; D uncertain. Per germline, CDR1 SEHNR and CDR2 FQNEAQ (reference sequence). The CDR3 sequence is 14 residues long. Trimming removed 6 bases from V and 4 bases from J, with 15 bases in between. CDR3 in DNA: TGTGCCAGCAGTAGGCTCCTGGTCTCCTATGGCTACACCTTC. Residues: CASSRLLVSYGYTF.

Many counts were recorded for this clonotype. The V call is TRBV28, the J call TRBJ1-2; the D gene is possibly TRBD1 (6 bases). Trimming pared 5 bases from V and 0 bases from J, leaving 13 bases between. Germline lookup yields CDR1 MDHEN and CDR2 SYDVKM. The CDR3 covers 15 residues. The DNA of the CDR3 is TGTGCCAGCAGTGACTATGACAGGTCTAACTATGGCTACACCTTC. It yields the protein CASSDYDRSNYGYTF.

CDR3 sequence (DNA): TGTGCCAGTAGTATCCAGGGGATCAATGAGCAGTTCTTC. It translates to CASSIQGINEQFF. The gene calls are TRBV19 and TRBJ2-1; D might be TRBD1 (6 bases). The V end was cut by 3 bases, the J end by 6 bases, with 9 bases between. The CDR3 covers 13 residues. Germline values: CDR1 LNHDA, CDR2 SQIVND (reference sequence).